This T cell receptor beta chain originates from a study of OX40 agonist ivuxolimab in advanced cancers. Study-level background: Those enrolled were about 82% male, with a mean age of around 58 years and ages from roughly 20 to 90. Study-wide results and caveats: Clonal expansion from baseline to week 6 occurred in both CD4+ and CD8+ T cells.

Worth noting for this clone: Its antigen is currently unknown.

The length of the CDR3 is 15 residues. V lost 2 bases to trimming and J lost 9 bases, with 17 bases between them. Germline V CDR1 and CDR2: SNHLY, FYNNEI. Profiling relied on immunoSEQ multiplex PCR, and the TCRdb table lists in-frame clones only, not all of them. The sample has about 73,000 clones, more than 70% seen once. This sample comprised CD4+ or CD8+ T cells sorted from blood, obtained in a trial of the OX40 agonist ivuxolimab. The sequence was collected from an adult with an advanced solid tumor such as melanoma, head and neck, liver or kidney cancer. The chain links TRBV2 to TRBJ2-1; D is possibly TRBD2 (5 bases). The CDR3 spells CASSEHGASKSEQFF. CDR3 in DNA: TGTGCCAGCAGTGAACACGGCGCTAGCAAAAGTGAGCAGTTCTTC.